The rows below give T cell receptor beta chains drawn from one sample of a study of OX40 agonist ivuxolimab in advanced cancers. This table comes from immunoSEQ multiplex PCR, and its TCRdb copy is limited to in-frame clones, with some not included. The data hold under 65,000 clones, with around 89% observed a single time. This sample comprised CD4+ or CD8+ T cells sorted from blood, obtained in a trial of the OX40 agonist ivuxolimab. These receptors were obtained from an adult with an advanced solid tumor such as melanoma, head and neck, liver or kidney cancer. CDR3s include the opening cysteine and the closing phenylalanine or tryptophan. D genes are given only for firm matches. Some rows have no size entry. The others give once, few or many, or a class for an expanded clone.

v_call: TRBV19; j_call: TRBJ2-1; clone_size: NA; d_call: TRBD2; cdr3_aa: CASRPGLAFSGFF; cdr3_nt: TGTGCCAGTAGGCCGGGACTAGCATTTAGTGGGTTCTTC
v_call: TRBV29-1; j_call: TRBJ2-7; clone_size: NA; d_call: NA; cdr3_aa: CSVEVPRQGFSYEQYF; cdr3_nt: TGCAGCGTTGAAGTACCCCGTCAGGGGTTCTCCTACGAGCAGTACTTC
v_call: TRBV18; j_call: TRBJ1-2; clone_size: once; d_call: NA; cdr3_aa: CASSDGDYGYTF; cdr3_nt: TGTGCCAGCTCGGACGGTGACTATGGCTACACCTTC
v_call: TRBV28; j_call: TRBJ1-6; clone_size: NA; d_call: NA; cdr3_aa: CASSPYLRVNSPLHF; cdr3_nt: TGTGCCAGCAGTCCCTATTTGCGGGTTAATTCACCCCTCCACTTT
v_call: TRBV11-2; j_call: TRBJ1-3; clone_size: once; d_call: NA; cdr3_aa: CASSLVPSSGNTIYF; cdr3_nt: TGTGCCAGCAGCTTAGTCCCTAGCTCTGGAAACACCATATATTTT
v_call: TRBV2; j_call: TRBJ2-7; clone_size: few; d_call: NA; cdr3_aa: CASSGGQGGSYEQYF; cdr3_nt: TGTGCCAGCAGTGGAGGACAGGGAGGGTCCTACGAGCAGTACTTC
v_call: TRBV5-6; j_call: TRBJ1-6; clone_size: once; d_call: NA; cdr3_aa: CASSYNREHSPLHF; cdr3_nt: TGTGCCAGCAGCTATAACAGGGAACACTCACCCCTCCACTTT
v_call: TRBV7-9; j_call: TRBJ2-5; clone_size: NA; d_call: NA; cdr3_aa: CASSLGGWETQYF; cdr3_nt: TGTGCCAGCAGCTTAGGGGGGTGGGAGACCCAGTACTTC
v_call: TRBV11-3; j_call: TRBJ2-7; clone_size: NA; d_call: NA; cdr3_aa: CASSLEEGNEQYF; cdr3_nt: TGTGCCAGCAGCTTAGAGGAGGGTAACGAGCAGTACTTC
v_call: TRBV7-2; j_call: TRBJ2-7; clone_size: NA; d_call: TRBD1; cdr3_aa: CASSFGTEIYEQYF; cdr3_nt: TGTGCCAGCAGCTTCGGGACAGAAATCTACGAGCAGTACTTC
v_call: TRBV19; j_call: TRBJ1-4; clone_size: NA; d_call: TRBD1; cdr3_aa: CASRRTGSTNEKLFF; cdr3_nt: TGTGCCAGTCGGCGGACAGGATCAACTAATGAAAAACTGTTTTTT
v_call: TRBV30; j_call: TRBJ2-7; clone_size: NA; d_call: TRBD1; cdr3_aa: CACTGTGKTTGEQYF; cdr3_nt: TGTGCCTGTACCGGGACAGGGAAAACGACGGGGGAGCAGTACTTC
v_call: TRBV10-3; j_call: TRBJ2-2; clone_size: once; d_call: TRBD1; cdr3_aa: CAIGTGDTGELFF; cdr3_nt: TGTGCCATCGGGACAGGGGACACCGGGGAGCTGTTTTTT
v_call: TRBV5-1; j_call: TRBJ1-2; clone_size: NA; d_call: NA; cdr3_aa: CASSLGDLYGYTF; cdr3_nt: TGCGCCAGCAGCTTGGGGGACCTATATGGCTACACCTTC
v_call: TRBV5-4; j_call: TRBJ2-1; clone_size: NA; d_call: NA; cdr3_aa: CASGGGGVVEFF; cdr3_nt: TGTGCCAGCGGGGGGGGCGGCGTAGTCGAGTTCTTC
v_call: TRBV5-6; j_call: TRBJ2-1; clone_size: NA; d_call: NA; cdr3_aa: CASSFRFSSYNEQFF; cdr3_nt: TGTGCCAGCAGCTTTCGTTTCAGCTCCTACAATGAGCAGTTCTTC
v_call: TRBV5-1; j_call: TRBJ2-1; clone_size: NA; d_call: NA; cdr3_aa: CASSRTEYEQFF; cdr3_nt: TGCGCCAGCAGCAGGACCGAATATGAGCAGTTCTTC
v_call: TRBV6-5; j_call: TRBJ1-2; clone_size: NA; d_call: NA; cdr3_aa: CASTTVPRQGYTF; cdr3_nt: TGTGCCAGCACCACCGTTCCTCGACAAGGCTACACCTTC
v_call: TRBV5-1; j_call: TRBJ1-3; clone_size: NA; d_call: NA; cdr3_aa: CASTPGLGARGNTIYF; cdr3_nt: TGCGCCAGCACCCCGGGGTTGGGGGCGCGTGGAAACACCATATATTTT
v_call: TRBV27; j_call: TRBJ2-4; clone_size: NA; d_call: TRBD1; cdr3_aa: CASSTLTGGPKNIQYF; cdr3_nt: TGTGCCAGCAGTACTTTGACAGGGGGGCCCAAAAACATTCAGTACTTC
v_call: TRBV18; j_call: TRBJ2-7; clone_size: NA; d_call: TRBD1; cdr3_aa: CASSAGTGINEQYF; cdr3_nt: TGTGCCAGCTCAGCCGGGACAGGGATTAACGAGCAGTACTTC
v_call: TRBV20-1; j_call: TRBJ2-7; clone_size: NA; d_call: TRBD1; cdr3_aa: CSLGDRGEQYF; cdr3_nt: TGCAGCTTAGGGGACAGGGGAGAGCAGTACTTC
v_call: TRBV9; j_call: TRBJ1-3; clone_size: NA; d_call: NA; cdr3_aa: CASSVARAGNTIYF; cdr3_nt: TGTGCCAGCAGCGTAGCCCGGGCTGGAAACACCATATATTTT
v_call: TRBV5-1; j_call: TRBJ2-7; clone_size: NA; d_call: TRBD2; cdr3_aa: CASSLVGGRAYEQYF; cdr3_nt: TGCGCCAGCAGCTTGGTTGGGGGGAGGGCGTACGAGCAGTACTTC
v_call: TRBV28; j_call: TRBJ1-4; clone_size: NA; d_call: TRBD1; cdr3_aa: CASATGTENEKLFF; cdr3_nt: TGTGCCAGCGCGACCGGGACAGAGAATGAAAAACTGTTTTTT
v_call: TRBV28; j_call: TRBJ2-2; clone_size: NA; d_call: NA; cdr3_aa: CASSEGQPTGELFF; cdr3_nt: TGTGCCAGCAGCGAGGGGCAGCCAACCGGGGAGCTGTTTTTT
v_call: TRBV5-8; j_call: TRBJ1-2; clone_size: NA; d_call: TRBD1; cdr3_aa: CASSYRDSLNYGYTF; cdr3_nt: TGTGCCAGCAGCTACCGGGACAGCCTAAACTATGGCTACACCTTC
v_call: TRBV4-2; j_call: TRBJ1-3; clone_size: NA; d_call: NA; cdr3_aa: CASSQTGRGPSGNTIYF; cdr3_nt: TGTGCCAGCAGCCAAACGGGCCGCGGGCCCTCTGGAAACACCATATATTTT